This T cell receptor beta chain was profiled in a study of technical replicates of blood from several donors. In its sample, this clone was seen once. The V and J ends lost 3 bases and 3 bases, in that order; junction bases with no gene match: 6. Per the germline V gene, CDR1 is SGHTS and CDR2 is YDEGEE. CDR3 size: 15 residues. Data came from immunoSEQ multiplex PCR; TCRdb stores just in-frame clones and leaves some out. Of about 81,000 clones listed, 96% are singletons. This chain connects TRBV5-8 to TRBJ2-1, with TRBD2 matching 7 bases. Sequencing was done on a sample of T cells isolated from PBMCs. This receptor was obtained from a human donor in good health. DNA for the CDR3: TGTGCCAGCAGCTCTTTGGGGGGGTACTACAATGAGCAGTTCTTC. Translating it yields CASSSLGGYYNEQFF.